A selection of T cell receptor beta chains follows, all from one sample in a study of blood T cell repertoires in COVID-19. Assay: immunoSEQ multiplex PCR; the TCRdb copy retains only in-frame clones and omits some. The sample records tens of thousands of clones, roughly four fifths being singletons. The specimen was peripheral blood. Receptors were obtained from a man aged 50-59 years with active or convalescent COVID-19. Each CDR3 is given with its conserved first and last residue. A D gene is named only where the DNA matches it firmly. Not all rows give a size; the values are once, few, many and, for expanded clones, a class.

CAIAQGSVWNTEAFF TGTGCCATCGCACAGGGATCCGTTTGGAACACTGAAGCTTTCTTT TRBJ1-1 TRBV2 . .
CASSIGDQRLEQYF TGTGCCAGTAGTATAGGGGATCAGCGGCTCGAGCAGTACTTC TRBJ2-7 TRBV19 . .
CAISEASTGELFF TGTGCCATCAGTGAGGCCAGCACCGGGGAGCTGTTTTTT TRBJ2-2 TRBV10-3 . .
CASSPGTASHNEQFF TGTGCCAGCAGTCCCGGGACAGCCAGCCACAATGAGCAGTTCTTC TRBJ2-1 TRBV6-2/TRBV6-3 . TRBD1
CASSYRQEAFF TGTGCCAGCAGTTATAGACAGGAAGCTTTCTTT TRBJ1-1 TRBV6-5 . .
CASSPRGQNTEAFF TGTGCCAGCAGTCCCCGAGGACAGAACACTGAAGCTTTCTTT TRBJ1-1 TRBV27 . .
CASSIGGQETQYF TGTGCCAGTAGTATCGGCGGTCAAGAGACCCAGTACTTC TRBJ2-5 TRBV19 . .
CASSFAGWDTEAFF TGTGCCAGCAGTTTTGCAGGGTGGGACACTGAAGCTTTCTTT TRBJ1-1 TRBV27 . .
CASSQEGQRGGKLFF TGCGCCAGCAGCCAAGAAGGACAAAGGGGGGGAAAACTGTTTTTT TRBJ1-4 TRBV4-1 . .
CTSSQGLAANTGELFF TGCACCAGCAGCCAAGGACTAGCGGCAAACACCGGGGAGCTGTTTTTT TRBJ2-2 TRBV1 . .
CATRDPGGLMNTEAFF TGTGCCACCCGTGACCCGGGAGGGCTCATGAACACTGAAGCTTTCTTT TRBJ1-1 TRBV27 . .
CASSRSGSPVYNEQFF TGTGCCAGCAGTAGATCAGGGTCCCCTGTGTACAATGAGCAGTTCTTC TRBJ2-1 TRBV28 . .
CASNSGGEGNQPQHF TGTGCCAGCAACTCAGGTGGGGAGGGCAATCAGCCCCAGCATTTT TRBJ1-5 TRBV6-5 few .
CASSELGGTIYF TGTGCCAGCAGTGAACTAGGGGGCACCATATATTTT TRBJ1-3 TRBV2 . .
CASSGGQGNEKLFF TGTGCCAGCAGTGGGGGACAGGGAAATGAAAAACTGTTTTTT TRBJ1-4 TRBV27 . TRBD1
CATNRGGTEAFF TGTGCCACGAACCGGGGGGGCACTGAAGCTTTCTTT TRBJ1-1 TRBV28 few .
CASSFGYFGNEQFF TGTGCCAGCAGCTTCGGTTACTTTGGCAATGAGCAGTTCTTC TRBJ2-1 TRBV11-2 . .
CASSYSNDGKKYSNQPQHF TGTGCCAGCAGTTACTCGAATGACGGGAAAAAGTATAGCAATCAGCCCCAGCATTTT TRBJ1-5 TRBV6-2/TRBV6-3 . .